The next 18 T cell receptor beta chains were all read from a single sample in a study of technical replicates of blood from several donors. TCRdb's table, derived via immunoSEQ multiplex PCR, lists solely in-frame clones and lacks some. The table has about 62,000 clones, about 87% seen once. Specimen: PBMCs. The receptors come from a human donor in good health. Some clones in this sample may be carry-over from other donors' samples.

This rearrangement joins TRBV12-5 to TRBJ1-1; D might be TRBD1 (5 bases). CDR3 length: 13 amino acids. V dropped 6 bases and J dropped 4 bases, with 12 bases sitting between them. CDR1 is LGHNT and CDR2 is FRNRAP in the germline V gene. DNA for the CDR3: TGTGCTAGTGGAATTGACAGTCTCACTGAAGCTTTCTTT. This translates into CASGIDSLTEAFF.

The CDR3 region has the DNA TGTGCCAGCAGCCCCGGACAGCTGAACACTGAAGCTTTCTTT. Translation: CASSPGQLNTEAFF. The chain combines TRBV7-9 with TRBJ1-1; weak D call: TRBD1 (6 bases). CDR3 length: 14 amino acids. V was pared by 5 bases and J by 0 bases, with 10 bases between. Germline V lookup: CDR1 SEHNR, CDR2 FQNEAQ (reference sequence).

The chain recombines TRBV9 with TRBJ2-1; possibly TRBD2 for D (5 bases). From germline, CDR1 is SGDLS and CDR2 YYNGEE. V shed 3 bases and J shed 8 bases, with 15 bases lying between them. CDR3 length: 14 residues. This CDR3 reads CASSDRTGMDEQFF. CDR3 DNA: TGTGCCAGCAGCGATAGGACGGGGATGGATGAGCAGTTCTTC.

The table lists this clone with a count of one. The chain has TRBV6-7 and TRBJ2-3; tentative D call: TRBD1 (5 bases). TRBV6-7 is flagged as an ORF with uncertain function. The CDR3 is 15 amino acids. V was pared by 2 bases and J by 4 bases, with 13 bases between. The CDR3 coding sequence is TGTGCCAGCAGTTACCCAGACAGTAAGTCAGATACGCAGTATTTT. It translates to CASSYPDSKSDTQYF.

The rearrangement uses TRBV10-2 and TRBJ2-1; 14 bases match TRBD2. CDR1 is WSHSY, CDR2 SAAADI, per germline. This CDR3 spans 16 amino acids. V lost 0 bases and J lost 7; bases outside the gene matches: 2. CDR3 coding DNA: TGCGCCAGCAGTGAGTCCGGGACTAGCGGGAGAAATGAGCAGTTCTTC. Its translation is CASSESGTSGRNEQFF.

V gene TRBV5-4 combines with J gene TRBJ2-3; D might be TRBD2 (5 bases). The CDR3 runs to 11 residues. Trimming pared 9 bases from V and 8 bases from J, leaving 13 bases between. Looked up from germline, CDR1 is SGHNT and CDR2 is YYREEE (reference sequence). CDR3 protein: CAIPREGTQYF. The CDR3 coding sequence is TGTGCCATCCCAAGAGAGGGTACGCAGTATTTT.

In its sample, this clone was seen a few times. The same CDR3 is also encoded by other DNA sequences in this sample. This rearrangement joins TRBV29-1 to TRBJ1-1; the match to TRBD1 covers 10 bases. The CDR3 extends over 13 amino acids. With 4 bases clipped from V and 1 base from J, the junction kept 0 bases outside the gene matches. Germline-derived CDR1 and CDR2 are SQVTM and ANQGSEA. CDR3 protein: CSVGQGANTEAFF. Written as DNA, the CDR3 is TGCAGCGTTGGACAGGGGGCGAACACTGAAGCTTTCTTT.

The J gene is TRBJ2-5, the V gene TRBV5-1; D perhaps matches TRBD2 (6 bases). The CDR3 sequence is 19 residues long. V was shortened by 0 bases and J by 5 bases, with 26 bases between the two germline ends. The germline CDR1 and CDR2 sequences are SGHRS and YFSETQ. This CDR3 is CASSLGRSLAFAPWETQYF. The CDR3 DNA follows: TGCGCCAGCAGCTTGGGGCGGTCCCTAGCGTTTGCCCCGTGGGAGACCCAGTACTTC.

V gene TRBV6-4 combines with J gene TRBJ2-1; D is unresolved. V gave up 10 bases and J gave up 0 bases, with 10 bases separating them. This CDR3 spans 13 amino acids. Germline V lookup: CDR1 MRHNA, CDR2 SNTAGT. The CDR3 reads CATDKSSYNEQFF. CDR3 DNA sequence: TGTGCCACCGATAAGAGCTCCTACAATGAGCAGTTCTTC.

The gene calls are TRBV12-5 and TRBJ2-6, with D possibly TRBD2 on 6 matching bases. Trimming took off 5 bases at V and 0 bases at J, with 14 bases between the two ends. The germline V gene has CDR1 LGHNT and CDR2 FRNRAP. The CDR3 covers 17 residues. CDR3 sequence reads: CASGARLGGSGANVLTF. For the CDR3, the DNA is TGTGCTAGTGGTGCTCGCCTGGGGGGCTCTGGGGCCAACGTCCTGACTTTC.

The chain has TRBV9 and TRBJ1-6; D is perhaps TRBD1 (5 bases). The CDR3 sequence is 14 residues long. The V and J ends lost 2 bases and 9 bases respectively, with 12 bases between them. Germline CDR1 reads SGDLS; CDR2 reads YYNGEE. The DNA of the CDR3 is TGTGCCAGCAGCGTGGAACAGGTCGGTTCACCCCTCCACTTT. Translation: CASSVEQVGSPLHF.

The chain joins TRBV5-1 to TRBJ1-6; D unclear. CDR3 length equals 14 residues. Germline V gives CDR1 SGHRS, CDR2 YFSETQ. V was cut by 4 bases and J by 4 bases, with 9 bases left in between. CDR3 residues: CASSLAGYNSPLHF. The DNA of the CDR3 is TGCGCCAGCAGCCTGGCAGGTTATAATTCACCCCTCCACTTT.

The CDR3 DNA reads as TGTGCCAGCAGCTTTCATGACAGGATTTCCTACAATGAGCAGTTCTTC. It yields the protein CASSFHDRISYNEQFF. The chain joins TRBV7-2 to TRBJ2-1, with D possibly TRBD1 on 6 matching bases. Looked up from germline, CDR1 is SGHTA and CDR2 is FQGNSA. The CDR3 has 16 residues. V was clipped by 3 bases and J by 1 base, with 13 bases between them.

This clone has a single count. This sequence joins TRBV16 and TRBJ1-2; D not certain. Germline V gene sequence: CDR1 KGHSY, CDR2 FQNENV. Trimming left V 4 bases short and J 4 bases short, with 16 bases between. The length of the CDR3 is 15 residues. The CDR3, as DNA: TGTGCCAGCAGCCTCGCAGGCCGGTCTGGCTATGGCTACACCTTC. This sequence encodes CASSLAGRSGYGYTF.

The chain employs TRBV5-1 and TRBJ1-1; TRBD1 might be the D (5 bases). Per the germline V gene, CDR1 is SGHRS and CDR2 is YFSETQ. This CDR3 has 16 amino acids. V was pared by 0 bases and J by 11 bases, with 23 bases between. Here the CDR3 DNA reads TGCGCCAGCAGCTTGGCCGGAAAGGGGCCCAATAACCCGGCTTTCTTT. It is translated as CASSLAGKGPNNPAFF.

This clone occurred once. The chain is built from TRBV7-8 and TRBJ1-3; D is unclear. V was cut by 5 bases and J by 0 bases, with 8 bases left in between. The germline CDR1 and CDR2 sequences are SGHVS and FQNEAQ. The CDR3 runs 14 residues. Written as DNA, the CDR3 is TGTGCCAGCAGCCCCCGAGACTCTGGAAACACCATATATTTT. It encodes CASSPRDSGNTIYF.

J is TRBJ1-3 and V is TRBV4-1; TRBD1 might be the D (5 bases). This CDR3 is 16 amino acids long. Germline V gives CDR1 MGHRA, CDR2 YSYEKL. Trimming removed 0 bases from V and 0 bases from J, with 9 bases in between. The CDR3 region has the DNA TGCGCCAGCAGCCAAGATATTGGGGCCTCTGGAAACACCATATATTTT. Its translation is CASSQDIGASGNTIYF.

J is TRBJ1-1 and V is TRBV7-9, with D unresolved. The germline CDR1 and CDR2 sequences are SEHNR and FQNEAQ (reference sequence). The V end was cut by 6 bases, the J end by 0 bases, with 11 bases between. The CDR3 runs to 14 residues. CDR3 protein: CASSPTNLNTEAFF. CDR3 nucleotides: TGTGCCAGCAGTCCAACTAACTTGAACACTGAAGCTTTCTTT.